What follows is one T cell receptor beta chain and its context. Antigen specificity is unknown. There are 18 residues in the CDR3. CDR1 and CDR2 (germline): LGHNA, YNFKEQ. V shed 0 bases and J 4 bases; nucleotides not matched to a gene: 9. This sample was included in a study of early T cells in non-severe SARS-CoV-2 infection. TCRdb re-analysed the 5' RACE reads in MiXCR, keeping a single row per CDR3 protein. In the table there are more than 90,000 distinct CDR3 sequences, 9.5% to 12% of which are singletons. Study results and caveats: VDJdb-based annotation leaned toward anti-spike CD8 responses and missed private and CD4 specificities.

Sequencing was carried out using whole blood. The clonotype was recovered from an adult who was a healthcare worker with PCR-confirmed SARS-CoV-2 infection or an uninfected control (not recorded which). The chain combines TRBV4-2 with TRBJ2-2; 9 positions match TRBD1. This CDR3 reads CASSQDWGQGSTTGELFF. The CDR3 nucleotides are TGTGCCAGCAGCCAAGATTGGGGACAGGGTAGTACCACCGGGGAGCTGTTTTTT.